These T cell receptor beta chains were read from a single sample in a study of blood T cell repertoires in COVID-19. Data came from immunoSEQ multiplex PCR; TCRdb stores just in-frame clones and leaves some out. The data contain approximately 180,000 clones, approximately 83% of them singletons. The sample comprised peripheral blood. The receptors derive from a human donor with active or convalescent COVID-19. The donor label of this sample is uncertain. Both conserved end residues are part of each CDR3. The D gene is left open where the match is weak. Some rows have no size entry. The others give once, few or many, or a class for an expanded clone.

j_gene | v_gene | abundance | d_gene | CDR3aa | CDR3nt
TRBJ1-1 | TRBV28 | . | . | CASSLSGGNTEAFF | TGTGCCAGCAGTTTAAGTGGGGGCAACACTGAAGCTTTCTTT
TRBJ2-1 | TRBV5-1 | . | . | CASSLAAGSSYNEQFF | TGCGCCAGCAGCTTGGCTGCGGGAAGCTCCTACAATGAGCAGTTCTTC
TRBJ2-7 | TRBV10-3 | . | TRBD2 | CAISGREDEQYF | TGTGCCATCAGTGGTCGGGAGGACGAGCAGTACTTC
TRBJ2-3 | TRBV28 | few | . | CASSLTRPRTDTQYF | TGTGCCAGCAGTTTAACTCGCCCCCGCACAGATACGCAGTATTTT
TRBJ2-1 | TRBV10-3 | . | TRBD1 | CAISEIDRGRGNEQFF | TGTGCCATCAGTGAGATTGACAGGGGGCGAGGAAATGAGCAGTTCTTC
TRBJ2-2 | TRBV5-6 | . | . | CASSLNPGPALELFF | TGTGCCAGCAGCTTGAACCCAGGTCCCGCCTTGGAGCTGTTTTTT
TRBJ1-2 | TRBV11-2 | . | . | CASSFGYGNNYGYTF | TGTGCCAGCAGCTTCGGGTACGGAAATAACTATGGCTACACCTTC
TRBJ2-1 | TRBV2 | . | TRBD1 | CASRTGGSYNEQFF | TGTGCCAGCAGAACAGGGGGCTCCTACAATGAGCAGTTCTTC
TRBJ2-7 | TRBV30 | . | TRBD2 | CAWSLVGGNDEQYF | TGTGCCTGGAGTCTAGTGGGGGGGAACGACGAGCAGTACTTC
TRBJ1-1 | TRBV7-3 | . | TRBD1 | CASSPTGMNTEAFF | TGTGCCAGCAGCCCGACAGGGATGAACACTGAAGCTTTCTTT
TRBJ1-3 | TRBV4-3 | . | . | CASSQDGASGNTIYF | TGCGCCAGCAGCCAAGATGGAGCCTCTGGAAACACCATATATTTT
TRBJ2-7 | TRBV7-2 | . | . | CASSSRSRGTSYEQYF | TGTGCCAGCAGCTCCCGGTCTAGGGGGACCTCCTACGAGCAGTACTTC
TRBJ2-1 | TRBV4-3 | . | . | CASSQATNNEQFF | TGCGCCAGCAGCCAAGCAACTAACAATGAGCAGTTCTTC
TRBJ1-4 | TRBV19 | many | . | CASSIGGTTNEKLFF | TGTGCCAGTAGTATCGGGGGGACAACTAATGAAAAACTGTTTTTT
TRBJ2-1 | TRBV18 | . | . | CASSPSANEQFF | TGTGCCAGCTCACCCAGTGCCAATGAGCAGTTCTTC